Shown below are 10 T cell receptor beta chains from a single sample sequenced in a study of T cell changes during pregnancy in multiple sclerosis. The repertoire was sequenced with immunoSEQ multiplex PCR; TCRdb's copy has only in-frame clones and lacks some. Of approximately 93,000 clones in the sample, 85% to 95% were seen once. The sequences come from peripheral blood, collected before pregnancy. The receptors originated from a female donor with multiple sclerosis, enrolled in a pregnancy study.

The CDR3 here is CASSEQGGVENEQFF. The CDR3 DNA follows: TGTGCCAGCAGCGAACAGGGGGGGGTTGAGAATGAGCAGTTCTTC. The genes are TRBV7-3 and TRBJ2-1, with a tentative D call TRBD1 (8 bases). V lost 5 bases, J lost 7 bases, and 18 bases lay in between. Germline V gives CDR1 SGHTA, CDR2 FQGTGA. The CDR3 extends over 15 amino acids.

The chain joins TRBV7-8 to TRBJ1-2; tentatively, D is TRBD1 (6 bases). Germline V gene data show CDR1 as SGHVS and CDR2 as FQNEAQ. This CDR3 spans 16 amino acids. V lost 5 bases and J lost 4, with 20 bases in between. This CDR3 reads CASSLLNSGASYGYTF. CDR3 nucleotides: TGTGCCAGCAGCCTTCTAAACTCAGGGGCATCCTATGGCTACACCTTC.

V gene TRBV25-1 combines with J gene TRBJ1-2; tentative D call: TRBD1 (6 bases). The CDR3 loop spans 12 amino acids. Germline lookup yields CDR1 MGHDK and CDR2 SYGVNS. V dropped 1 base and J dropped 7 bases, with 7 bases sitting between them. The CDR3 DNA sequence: TGTGCCAGCAGTGAATGGGGGCTTGGCTACACCTTC. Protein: CASSEWGLGYTF.

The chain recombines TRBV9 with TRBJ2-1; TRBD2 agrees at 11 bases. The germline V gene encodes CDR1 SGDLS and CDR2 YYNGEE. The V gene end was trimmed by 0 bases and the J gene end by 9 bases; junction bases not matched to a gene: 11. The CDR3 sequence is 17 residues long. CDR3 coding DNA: TGTGCCAGCAGCGTAGATCTACTAGCGGGAGTAAGGAGTGAGCAGTTCTTC. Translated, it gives CASSVDLLAGVRSEQFF.

The CDR3 nucleotides are TGCGCCAGCAGCCCCGACAGATACAATGAGCAGTTCTTC. Protein: CASSPDRYNEQFF. The V call is TRBV5-1, the J call TRBJ2-1; D possibly corresponds to TRBD1 (5 bases). This CDR3 has 13 amino acids. The V and J ends lost 4 bases and 4 bases respectively, with 9 bases between them. CDR1 SGHRS and CDR2 YFSETQ come from the germline V gene.

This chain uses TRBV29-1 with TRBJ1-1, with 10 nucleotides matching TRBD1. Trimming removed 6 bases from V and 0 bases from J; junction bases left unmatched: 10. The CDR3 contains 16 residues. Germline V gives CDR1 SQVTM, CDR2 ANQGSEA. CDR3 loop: CSVTDRGRRLNTEAFF. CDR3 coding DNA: TGCAGCGTCACGGACAGGGGGAGACGCTTGAACACTGAAGCTTTCTTT.

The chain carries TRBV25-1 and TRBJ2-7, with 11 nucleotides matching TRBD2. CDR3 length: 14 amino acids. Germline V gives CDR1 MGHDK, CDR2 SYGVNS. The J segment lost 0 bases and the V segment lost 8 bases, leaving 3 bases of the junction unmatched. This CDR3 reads CASGLAGGSYEQYF. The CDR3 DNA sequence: TGTGCCAGCGGCCTAGCGGGGGGCTCCTACGAGCAGTACTTC.

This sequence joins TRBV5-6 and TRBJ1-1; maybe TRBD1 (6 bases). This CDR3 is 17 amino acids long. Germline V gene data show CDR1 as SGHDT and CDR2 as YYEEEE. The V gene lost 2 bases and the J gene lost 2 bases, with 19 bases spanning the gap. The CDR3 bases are TGTGCCAGCAGCTTAGGGGGGGAGGACTTATTAAACACTGAAGCTTTCTTT. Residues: CASSLGGEDLLNTEAFF.

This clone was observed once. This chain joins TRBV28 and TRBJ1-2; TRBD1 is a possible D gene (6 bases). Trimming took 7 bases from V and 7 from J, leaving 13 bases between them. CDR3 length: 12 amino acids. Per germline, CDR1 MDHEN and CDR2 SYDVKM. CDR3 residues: CASNTQGRGYTF. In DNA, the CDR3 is TGTGCCAGCAACACACAGGGTCGTGGCTACACCTTC.

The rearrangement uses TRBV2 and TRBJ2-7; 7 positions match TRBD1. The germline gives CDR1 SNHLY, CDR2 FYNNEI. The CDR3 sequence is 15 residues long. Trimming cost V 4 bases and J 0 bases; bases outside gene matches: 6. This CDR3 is CASSAGTAISYEQYF. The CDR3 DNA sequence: TGTGCCAGCAGTGCCGGGACAGCGATCTCCTACGAGCAGTACTTC.